The entry that follows covers one T cell receptor (beta chain) sequence. This entry comes from a study of blood T cell repertoires in COVID-19. About the study: Some COVID-19 samples were acute and others convalescent; all came from the United States, Italy and Spain. The analysed material was cDNA or gDNA that came from T cells, B-cell-depleted T cells, or PBMCs.

Sequencing was performed with immunoSEQ multiplex PCR; in TCRdb, only in-frame clones are kept and a portion is missing. The repertoire holds under 300,000 clones, with approximately 79% as singletons. This CDR3 comprises 14 residues. Trimming cost V 2 bases and J 0 bases, with 6 bases left between them. The germline V gene has CDR1 KGHSH and CDR2 LQKENI. The source material was peripheral blood. The receptor's source is a woman aged 40-49 years with active or convalescent COVID-19. The J gene is TRBJ2-3, the V gene TRBV18; the D is unclear. The CDR3: CASSPTQSTDTQYF. The CDR3, as DNA: TGTGCCAGCTCACCAACGCAGAGCACAGATACGCAGTATTTT.